The sequence of this T cell receptor (beta chain) was determined in a study of T-cell memory formation after mild COVID-19. Study-level results: SARS-CoV-2 specificity was not confirmed for second-wave clones peaking on day 37. CD4+ clones that contracted lay mainly in CM and EM; CD8+ ones lay in EMRA. The study found balanced CD4/CD8 in clones contracting day 15 to 85 and a CD4+ lean in later expanders.

Remarks on this clonotype: The antigen remains unidentified.

From 5'RACE with constant-segment primers came TCR alpha and TCR beta cDNA libraries that carried sample barcodes and UMIs. TCRdb itself ran the 5' RACE reads through MiXCR, one entry per CDR3 protein. The data hold over 350,000 distinct CDR3 sequences, with 20% to 25% observed a single time. The source is an adult woman who had mild COVID-19 (a few samples of this study predate the infection). Cell type and time point are not known. Sequencing input: PBMCs or a T cell subset sorted from them (not recorded which).

The CDR3 region has the DNA TGCGCCAGCAGCCAAGTACTAGCTATTCTGGAGACCCAGTACTTC. This encodes CASSQVLAILETQYF. J is TRBJ2-5 and V is TRBV4-1; D might be TRBD2 (6 bases). The germline gives CDR1 MGHRA, CDR2 YSYEKL. The V gene lost 1 base and the J gene lost 5 bases, with 14 bases spanning the gap. This CDR3 spans 15 amino acids.